The rows below give T cell receptor beta chains drawn from one sample of a study of shared clonotypes between healthy human individuals. TCRdb's table, derived via immunoSEQ multiplex PCR, lists solely in-frame clones and lacks some. The table includes some 450,000 clones, 60% to 80% detected once. The material sequenced was PBMCs. The source of these receptors is a woman in her thirties or forties in good health. Some clones in this sample may be carry-over from other donors' samples. Both conserved end residues are part of each CDR3. D genes are given only for firm matches. The size field is filled for only some rows; it gives once, few, many or a size class.

>TRBV2|-|TRBJ2-1|once
TGTGCCAGCACGAGGGGCCTCGGGGTCAATGAGCAGTTCTTC
CASTRGLGVNEQFF
>TRBV7-9|TRBD2|TRBJ2-1|-
TGTGCCAGCACCCGGACTAGCCCTACCTACAATGAGCAGTTCTTC
CASTRTSPTYNEQFF
>TRBV5-1|TRBD2|TRBJ2-1|-
TGCGCCAGCAGCTTGGATTTTGGGCCGGGGGGCAATGAGCAGTTCTTC
CASSLDFGPGGNEQFF
>TRBV7-2|TRBD2|TRBJ2-1|-
TGTGCCAGCAGCTTCCCTAGCGGGAGAGTCAATGAGCAGTTCTTC
CASSFPSGRVNEQFF
>TRBV30|-|TRBJ2-2|few
TGTGCCTCGCAAGACACCGGGGAGCTGTTTTTT
CASQDTGELFF
>TRBV7-2|TRBD2|TRBJ2-1|-
TGTGCCAGCAGCTCATATCTAGCGGGCCCAGAGCAGTTCTTC
CASSSYLAGPEQFF
>TRBV30|-|TRBJ1-4|-
TGTGCCTGGAGCCAACTCCCAGCGGGTGGAAAACTGTTTTTT
CAWSQLPAGGKLFF
>TRBV6-5|-|TRBJ2-1|-
TGTGCCAGCAGTACTAAATACAATGAGCAGTTCTTC
CASSTKYNEQFF
>TRBV28|-|TRBJ1-2|once
TGTGCCAGCAGTCGTCAGGGGTTAAACTATGGCTACACCTTC
CASSRQGLNYGYTF
>TRBV7-2|TRBD2|TRBJ2-2|few
TGTGCCAGCAGCTTAGGGGGTGGTAGCGGGCACACCGGGGAGCTGTTTTTT
CASSLGGGSGHTGELFF
>TRBV7-2|-|TRBJ1-2|-
TGTGCCAGCAGCTTAGAAGGGGGGGACTATGGCTACACCTTC
CASSLEGGDYGYTF
>TRBV6-5|TRBD2|TRBJ2-1|many
TGTGCCAGCAGTGGCGGACTAGCGGGAGATGAGCAGTTCTTC
CASSGGLAGDEQFF
>TRBV4-1|-|TRBJ2-2|-
TGCGCCAGCAGCCAAGTGGGGTTTATGGTCAACGGGGAGCTGTTTTTT
CASSQVGFMVNGELFF
>TRBV7-2|-|TRBJ2-3|-
TGTGCCAGCAGCTTAGGATCTGGCGGGGCTAGCACAGATACGCAGTATTTT
CASSLGSGGASTDTQYF
>TRBV7-9|-|TRBJ2-2|-
TGTGCCAGCAGCTTACGCGGCAGGGGGAACACCGGGGAGCTGTTTTTT
CASSLRGRGNTGELFF
>TRBV6-5|TRBD2|TRBJ2-1|-
TGTGCCAGCAGTTACGGCGGGAGTAGTTACAATGAGCAGTTCTTC
CASSYGGSSYNEQFF
>TRBV11-1|-|TRBJ1-1|-
TGTGCCAGCAGCTTTGGTCTGGTGAACACTGAAGCTTTCTTT
CASSFGLVNTEAFF
>TRBV7-8|TRBD1|TRBJ2-5|-
TGTGCCAGCAGCGAAGGGACAGGGATTGCAGAGACCCAGTACTTC
CASSEGTGIAETQYF
>TRBV30|TRBD1|TRBJ1-3|-
TGTGCCTGGAGTACCGGACAGGGAGGAAACACCATATATTTT
CAWSTGQGGNTIYF
>TRBV18|-|TRBJ1-5|few
TGTGCCAGCTCACCAAGAACGGGCAATCAGCCCCAGCATTTT
CASSPRTGNQPQHF
>TRBV7-9|-|TRBJ1-1|-
TGTGCCAGCAGCCCGGAGGGCAGAATGAACACTGAAGCTTTCTTT
CASSPEGRMNTEAFF
>TRBV6-6|TRBD1|TRBJ2-7|-
TGTGCCGCTATTCCGGGGACAGGGGCTTACGAGCAGTACTTC
CAAIPGTGAYEQYF
>TRBV4-2|-|TRBJ1-1|once
TGTGCCAGCAGCCAAGGGGGTCCCACTGAAGCTTTCTTT
CASSQGGPTEAFF
>TRBV7-3|-|TRBJ2-3|few
TGTGCCAGCAGCTTAGGACTACTATCTAGCACAGATACGCAGTATTTT
CASSLGLLSSTDTQYF
>TRBV5-5|-|TRBJ2-3|-
TGTGCCAGCAGCTTGGCCCGGCAGGCAGATACGCAGTATTTT
CASSLARQADTQYF
>TRBV18|-|TRBJ1-1|-
TGTGCCAGCTCAGCCCAGGACAGGAACACTGAAGCTTTCTTT
CASSAQDRNTEAFF
>TRBV5-3|-|TRBJ1-5|few
TGTGCCAGAAGCTTGGAACAGCCCCAGCATTTT
CARSLEQPQHF
>TRBV6-1|-|TRBJ2-1|few
TGTGCCAGCAGTGCCTGGAATGAGCAGTTCTTC
CASSAWNEQFF
>TRBV6-1|TRBD1|TRBJ1-5|-
TGTGCCAGCAGTGAAGGGGGCAGGGGGTATCAGCCCCAGCATTTT
CASSEGGRGYQPQHF
>TRBV7-9|TRBD1|TRBJ1-2|few
TGTGCCAGCAGCAGAACAGGGGTTAGGTATGGCTACACCTTC
CASSRTGVRYGYTF
>TRBV28|-|TRBJ2-5|-
TGTGCCAGCAGTTCCGGCCGTGGGGTTGGGTGGGAGACCCAGTACTTC
CASSSGRGVGWETQYF
>TRBV29-1|TRBD1|TRBJ1-4|few
TGCAGCGCCCGACAGGGGGGGAATGAAAAACTGTTTTTT
CSARQGGNEKLFF
>TRBV7-8|TRBD1|TRBJ1-2|-
TGTGCCAGCAGCTTAAGCGAGACAGGGACCTATGGCTACACCTTC
CASSLSETGTYGYTF
>TRBV19|-|TRBJ1-5|once
TGTGCCAGTAGTGGGAACACGGGGTATCAGCCCCAGCATTTT
CASSGNTGYQPQHF
>TRBV5-1|-|TRBJ1-2|-
TGCGCCAGCAGCCCCGGCCAACGAGGGGGCTACACCTTC
CASSPGQRGGYTF
>TRBV5-4|-|TRBJ2-7|once
TGTGCCAGCAGCTTGGGTGGTGGACAGTACTCCTACGAGCAGTACTTC
CASSLGGGQYSYEQYF
>TRBV7-9|TRBD2|TRBJ2-2|-
TGTGCCAGCAGCTTAACGACTACTAGCGGGAGTGACACCGGGGAGCTGTTTTTT
CASSLTTTSGSDTGELFF
>TRBV18|TRBD1|TRBJ2-5|few
TGTGCCAGCTCATTTACAGGGGGAAAAGAGACCCAGTACTTC
CASSFTGGKETQYF
>TRBV25-1|-|TRBJ1-2|few
TGTGCCAGCAGCGGGCAGGGGTATGGCTACACCTTC
CASSGQGYGYTF
>TRBV19|TRBD1|TRBJ2-7|few
TGTGCCAGTAGTACCCCGGGACAGAAATACGAGCAGTACTTC
CASSTPGQKYEQYF
>TRBV7-3|TRBD1|TRBJ1-2|-
TGTGCCAGCAGCGCGGGACAGAACTATGGCTACACCTTC
CASSAGQNYGYTF
>TRBV27|-|TRBJ1-2|-
TGTGCCAGCAGTTCATCGCCCGGGACTAACTATGGCTACACCTTC
CASSSSPGTNYGYTF
>TRBV19|-|TRBJ1-5|-
TGTGCCAGTAGTATCGGTAGGGGACTGTATTTT
CASSIGRGLYF
>TRBV6-1|TRBD1|TRBJ2-7|many
TGTGCCAGCAGGGGGGACAGGTATTCATACGAGCAGTACTTC
CASRGDRYSYEQYF
>TRBV6-5|-|TRBJ1-5|-
TGTGCCAGCAGTTACCGGCACCAAAGCAATCAGCCCCAGCATTTT
CASSYRHQSNQPQHF
>TRBV6-1|-|TRBJ1-2|-
TGTGCCAGCAGTGTACAGGGAGGGTTTGGCTACACCTTC
CASSVQGGFGYTF
>TRBV18|TRBD1|TRBJ2-7|many
TGTGCCAGCTCACCCACCAGGACAGGGGGGACCGAGCAGTACTTC
CASSPTRTGGTEQYF
>TRBV11-3|-|TRBJ2-1|-
TGTGCCAGCAGCTTATTCTCCTACAATGAGCAGTTCTTC
CASSLFSYNEQFF
>TRBV29-1|TRBD1|TRBJ1-1|-
TGCAGCACCAGGGACAGGGGGAACACTGAAGCTTTCTTT
CSTRDRGNTEAFF
>TRBV5-1|-|TRBJ1-1|-
TGCGCCAGCAGACCCAGGACGGAGAACACTGAAGCTTTCTTT
CASRPRTENTEAFF
>TRBV7-9|-|TRBJ2-4|-
TGTGCCAGCAGCTTACCACGGGTGGCCAAAAACATTCAGTACTTC
CASSLPRVAKNIQYF
>TRBV29-1|-|TRBJ2-2|-
TGCAGCGTTGTCCCGGGACAGAACACCGGGGAGCTGTTTTTT
CSVVPGQNTGELFF
>TRBV20-1|-|TRBJ2-7|medium-sized
TGCAGTGCTGGGGGCCCCTACGAGCAGTACTTC
CSAGGPYEQYF
>TRBV5-1|TRBD1|TRBJ2-5|-
TGCGCCAGCAGAAGAGACAGGGTCGACGAGACCCAGTACTTC
CASRRDRVDETQYF
>TRBV21-1|-|TRBJ2-3|few
TGTGCCAGCAGTTTTGAGGGGGCGTCCACAGATACGCAGTATTTT
CASSFEGASTDTQYF
>TRBV30|-|TRBJ1-1|-
TGTAGTGGGAACAAGAACACTGAAGCTTTCTTT
CSGNKNTEAFF
>TRBV10-3|-|TRBJ2-1|-
TGTGCCATCAGTCGTTGGGGGCAGGAATACAATGAGCAGTTCTTC
CAISRWGQEYNEQFF
>TRBV18|-|TRBJ2-2|-
TGTGCCAGCTCACCGACGTTAGGGTCTTATACCGGGGAGCTGTTTTTT
CASSPTLGSYTGELFF
>TRBV7-2|TRBD1|TRBJ1-2|-
TGTGCCAGCAGCTTAGAAGGGGGCCGGGACTATGGCTACACCTTC
CASSLEGGRDYGYTF